This record covers a single T cell receptor (beta chain). Germline loops: CDR1 GTSNPN, CDR2 SVGIG (reference sequence). The CDR3 runs 15 residues. V gave up 3 bases and J gave up 10 bases; unmatched junction bases: 8. The data derive from a study of blood T cell repertoires in COVID-19. Looking at the study overall: COVID-19 samples from acute and convalescent phases originated in the United States, Italy and Spain.

Generated by immunoSEQ multiplex PCR, the TCRdb table keeps only in-frame clones and is missing some. The table lists hundreds of thousands of clones, around 90% of them singletons. Cohort 3 donors counted as recovered after two negative PCRs, clearance, or resolved symptoms. This TCR was sampled from a woman between 50 and 59 years old who had recovered from COVID-19. The V call is TRBV30, the J call TRBJ1-6; 11 bases fit TRBD1. What was sequenced was PBMCs or T cells enriched from blood (not recorded which). CDR3 residues: CAWSPDRGRGSPLHF. CDR3 DNA: TGTGCCTGGAGCCCGGACAGGGGGCGAGGGTCACCCCTCCACTTT.